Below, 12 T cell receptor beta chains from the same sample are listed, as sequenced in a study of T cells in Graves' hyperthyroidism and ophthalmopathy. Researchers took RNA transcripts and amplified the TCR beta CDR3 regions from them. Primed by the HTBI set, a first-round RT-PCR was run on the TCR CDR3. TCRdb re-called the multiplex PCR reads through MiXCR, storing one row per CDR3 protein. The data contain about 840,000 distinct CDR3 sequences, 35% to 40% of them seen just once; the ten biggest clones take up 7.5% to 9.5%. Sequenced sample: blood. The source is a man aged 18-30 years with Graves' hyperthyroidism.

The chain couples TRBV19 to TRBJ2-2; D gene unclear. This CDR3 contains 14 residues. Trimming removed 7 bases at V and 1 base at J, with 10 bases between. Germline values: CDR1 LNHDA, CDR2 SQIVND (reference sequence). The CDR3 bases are TGTGCCAGTATACGGAAGTGGAACACCGGGGAGCTGTTTTTT. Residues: CASIRKWNTGELFF.

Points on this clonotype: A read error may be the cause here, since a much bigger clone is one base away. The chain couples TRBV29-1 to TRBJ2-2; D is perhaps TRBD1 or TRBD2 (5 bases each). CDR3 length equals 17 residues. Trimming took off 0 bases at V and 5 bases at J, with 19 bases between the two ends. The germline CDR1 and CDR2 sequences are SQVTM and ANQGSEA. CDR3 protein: CSVEDVGVGVRTGELFF. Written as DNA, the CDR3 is TGCAGCGTTGAAGATGTGGGGGTTGGAGTCCGTACCGGGGAGCTGTTTTTT.

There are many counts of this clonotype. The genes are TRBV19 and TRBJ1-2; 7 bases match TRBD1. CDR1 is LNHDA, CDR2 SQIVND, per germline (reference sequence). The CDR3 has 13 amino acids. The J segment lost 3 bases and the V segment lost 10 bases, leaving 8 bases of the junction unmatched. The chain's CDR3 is CATRQGGDYGYTF. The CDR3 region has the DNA TGTGCCACTCGACAGGGAGGGGACTATGGCTACACCTTC. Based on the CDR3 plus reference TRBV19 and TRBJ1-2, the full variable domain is DGGITQSPKYLFRKEGQNVTLSCEQNLNHDAMYWYRQDPGQGLRLIYYSQIVNDFQKGDIAEGYSVSREKKESFPLTVTSAQKNPTAFYLCATRQGGDYGYTFGSGTRLTVV.

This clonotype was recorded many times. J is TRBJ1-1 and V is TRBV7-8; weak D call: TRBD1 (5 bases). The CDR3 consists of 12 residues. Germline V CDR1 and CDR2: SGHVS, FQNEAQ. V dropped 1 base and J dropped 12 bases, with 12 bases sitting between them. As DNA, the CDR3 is TGTGCCAGCAGCTTAGACTCAGGGAATTCTTTCTTT. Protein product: CASSLDSGNSFF.

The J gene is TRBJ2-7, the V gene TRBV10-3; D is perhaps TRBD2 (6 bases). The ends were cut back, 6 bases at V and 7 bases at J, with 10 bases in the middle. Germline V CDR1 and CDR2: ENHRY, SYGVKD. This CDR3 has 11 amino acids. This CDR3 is CAIRSRGEQYF. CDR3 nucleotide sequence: TGTGCCATCAGGAGCCGGGGGGAGCAGTACTTC.

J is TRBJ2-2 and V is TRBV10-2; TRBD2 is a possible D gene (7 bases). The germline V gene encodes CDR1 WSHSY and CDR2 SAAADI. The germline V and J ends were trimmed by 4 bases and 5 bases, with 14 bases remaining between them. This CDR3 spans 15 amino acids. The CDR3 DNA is TGCGCCAGCAGTGGAGCAGGGAGGGGGACCGGGGAGCTGTTTTTT. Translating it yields CASSGAGRGTGELFF.

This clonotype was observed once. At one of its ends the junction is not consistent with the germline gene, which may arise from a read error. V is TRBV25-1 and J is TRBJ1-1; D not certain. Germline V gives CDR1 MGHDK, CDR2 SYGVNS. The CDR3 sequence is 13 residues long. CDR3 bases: TGTGCCAGCAGCGAATTGGGTCGGCCTGAAGCTTTCTTT. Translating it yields CASSELGRPEAFF.

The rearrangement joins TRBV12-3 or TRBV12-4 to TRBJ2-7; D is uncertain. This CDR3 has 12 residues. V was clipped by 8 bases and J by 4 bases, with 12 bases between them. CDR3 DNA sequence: TGTGCCAGCGCTATAAGCCGGTACGAGCAGTACTTC. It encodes CASAISRYEQYF.

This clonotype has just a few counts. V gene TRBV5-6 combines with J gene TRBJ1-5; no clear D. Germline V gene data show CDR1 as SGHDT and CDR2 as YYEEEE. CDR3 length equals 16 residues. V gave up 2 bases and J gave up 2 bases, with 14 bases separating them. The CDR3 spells CASSFNGYGGNQPQHF. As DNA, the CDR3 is TGTGCCAGCAGCTTTAATGGGTACGGTGGCAATCAGCCCCAGCATTTT.

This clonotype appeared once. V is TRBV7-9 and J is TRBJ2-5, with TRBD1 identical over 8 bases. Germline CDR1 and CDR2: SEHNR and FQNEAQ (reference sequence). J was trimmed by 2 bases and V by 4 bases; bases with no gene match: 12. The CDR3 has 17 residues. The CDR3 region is CASSSYSDGQGQETQYF. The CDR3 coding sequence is TGTGCCAGCAGCTCATACTCGGATGGACAGGGTCAAGAGACCCAGTACTTC.

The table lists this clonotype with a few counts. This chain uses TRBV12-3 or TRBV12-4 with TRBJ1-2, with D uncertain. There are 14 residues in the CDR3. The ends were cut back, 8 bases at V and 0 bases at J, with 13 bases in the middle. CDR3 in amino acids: CASSPQVANYGYTF. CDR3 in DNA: TGTGCCAGCTCACCACAAGTGGCTAACTATGGCTACACCTTC.

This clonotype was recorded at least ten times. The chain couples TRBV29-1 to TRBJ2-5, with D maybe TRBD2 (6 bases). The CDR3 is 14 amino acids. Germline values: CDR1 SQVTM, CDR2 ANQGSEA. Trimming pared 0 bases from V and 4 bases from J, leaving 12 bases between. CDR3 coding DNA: TGCAGCGTTGAAGACGGAGGGGCAGCAGAGACCCAGTACTTC. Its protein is CSVEDGGAAETQYF.